These T cell receptor beta chains were read from a single sample in a study of blood T cell repertoires in COVID-19. Clones were sequenced by immunoSEQ multiplex PCR, and TCRdb holds only the in-frame ones, with some missing. This table has more than 100,000 clones, 88% appearing once. Sequencing was done on a sample of peripheral blood. The receptors stem from a human donor in a cohort sampled during active COVID-19. Each CDR3 is given with its conserved first and last residue. A D gene is named only where the DNA matches it firmly. Size values are once, few and many counts, or a class for expanded clones, and some rows have none.

clone_size	v_call	d_call	j_call	cdr3_nt	cdr3_aa
NA	TRBV10-3	TRBD2	TRBJ2-3	TGTGCCATCAGTGAGTCCCGACTAGCGGGAGGGGCAGATACGCAGTATTTT	CAISESRLAGGADTQYF
NA	TRBV3-1/TRBV3-2	NA	TRBJ1-5	TGTGCCAGCAGCCAAGGGACAGCTTATAGCAATCAGCCCCAGCATTTT	CASSQGTAYSNQPQHF
NA	TRBV3-1/TRBV3-2	NA	TRBJ2-5	TGTGCCAGCAGCCCGCGTTTGGAGACCCAGTACTTC	CASSPRLETQYF
NA	TRBV5-1	NA	TRBJ2-2	TGCGCCAGCAGCTTGGTCCTCTCCGGGGCCGGGGAGCTGTTTTTT	CASSLVLSGAGELFF
once	TRBV14	NA	TRBJ1-2	TGTGCCAGCAGCCAAGTAAACAAGGGGAACTATGGCTACACCTTC	CASSQVNKGNYGYTF
NA	TRBV9	NA	TRBJ1-3	TGTGCCAGCAGCGTACAAGGAGGATATGGAAACACCATATATTTT	CASSVQGGYGNTIYF
NA	TRBV28	TRBD1	TRBJ2-1	TGTGCCAGCAGTTTACCAGGGACAGGGGAATACAATGAGCAGTTCTTC	CASSLPGTGEYNEQFF
NA	TRBV19	TRBD2	TRBJ2-7	TGTGCCAGTACCAATCGGCGGGGGGGCCGCGAGCAGTACTTC	CASTNRRGGREQYF
NA	TRBV5-8	NA	TRBJ1-2	TGTGCCAGCAGCTTTTCCCAAGGCTACACCTTC	CASSFSQGYTF
NA	TRBV5-1	NA	TRBJ2-7	TGCGCCAGCAGCTCGCAGCCGGGGGCCTACGAGCAGTACTTC	CASSSQPGAYEQYF
NA	TRBV18	TRBD2	TRBJ2-4	TGTGCCAGCTCACCGGGGGGGGTCGGAAACATTCAGTACTTC	CASSPGGVGNIQYF
NA	TRBV28	TRBD1	TRBJ1-2	TGTGCCAGCAGCGGGGAGGGACAGGGCCCGAATGGCTACACCTTC	CASSGEGQGPNGYTF
NA	TRBV19	TRBD2	TRBJ2-1	TGTGCCAGTAGTAGCCCGGGACTAGTCAGTAATGAGCAGTTCTTC	CASSSPGLVSNEQFF
few	TRBV7-9	TRBD1	TRBJ1-5	TGTGCCAGCAGCTTATCTGGACAGGGGAATCAGCCCCAGCATTTT	CASSLSGQGNQPQHF
NA	TRBV27	NA	TRBJ1-4	TGTGCCAGCAGTTACCAGGGTGATGAAAAACTGTTTTTT	CASSYQGDEKLFF
NA	TRBV7-6	TRBD2	TRBJ2-7	TGTGCCAGCAGCCAGGGTCTCGGGACTAGCTCCTACGAGCAGTACTTC	CASSQGLGTSSYEQYF
few	TRBV30	NA	TRBJ1-2	TGTGCCTGGAGTGTAATAGGGGCGACGAATGGCTACACCTTC	CAWSVIGATNGYTF
NA	TRBV29-1	NA	TRBJ2-2	TGCAGCGTTGGGGGGCAGACGAACACCGGGGAGCTGTTTTTT	CSVGGQTNTGELFF
NA	TRBV13	NA	TRBJ1-6	TGTGCCAGCAGCCCGGGGGGGAGAGATTCACCCCTCCACTTT	CASSPGGRDSPLHF
NA	TRBV18	NA	TRBJ1-2	TGTGCCAGCTCACCATGGCAGGGGAATAGGGGCTACACCTTC	CASSPWQGNRGYTF
few	TRBV5-1	NA	TRBJ2-1	TGCGCCAGCGCCGGGAGCGGTGGATTTTACAATGAGCAGTTCTTC	CASAGSGGFYNEQFF
NA	TRBV30	NA	TRBJ1-5	TGTGCCTGGAGTGTTAGGGGCTCCCGGCGGCAGCCCCAGCATTTT	CAWSVRGSRRQPQHF
NA	TRBV7-9	NA	TRBJ1-4	TGTGCCAGCAGCTTAAACGGCAGGGTTGCAACTAATGAAAAACTGTTTTTT	CASSLNGRVATNEKLFF
NA	TRBV11-2	TRBD2	TRBJ2-7	TGTGCCAGCAGCTTAACTAGCGGGCCCTCCTACGAGCAGTACTTC	CASSLTSGPSYEQYF
NA	TRBV28	NA	TRBJ2-7	TGTGCCAGTCCATACGAGCAGGGGCCGACCTACGAGCAGTACTTC	CASPYEQGPTYEQYF
NA	TRBV4-2	TRBD1	TRBJ1-6	TGTGCCAGCAGCCAAGAAATATTCCGGGACAGAGCTAATTCACCCCTCCACTTT	CASSQEIFRDRANSPLHF
once	TRBV6-4	NA	TRBJ1-6	TGTGCCAGCAGTGACCGGCTTGGAGCGGGGGTACCTTGTTCACCCCTCCACTTT	CASSDRLGAGVPCSPLHF
NA	TRBV5-5	NA	TRBJ2-1	TGTGCCAGCAGCTTGGATTTGGCTGAGCAGTTCTTC	CASSLDLAEQFF
NA	TRBV19	TRBD1	TRBJ2-6	TGTGCCAGTCTCCAACAGGGGTTCCCCTACGCTGGGGCCAACGTCCTGACTTTC	CASLQQGFPYAGANVLTF
NA	TRBV30	NA	TRBJ1-2	TGTGCCTGGAGTGGACTGAAGTATGGCTACACCTTC	CAWSGLKYGYTF
NA	TRBV7-9	TRBD2	TRBJ2-7	TGTGCCAGCAGCTTAGGGGGACTAGCGGGAGGGCCCGAGCAGTACTTC	CASSLGGLAGGPEQYF
once	TRBV6-5	TRBD2	TRBJ2-1	TGTGCCAGCAGTTCCCCCAGCGGGGGGGGTCTCAATGAGCAGTTCTTC	CASSSPSGGGLNEQFF
NA	TRBV27	TRBD1	TRBJ2-1	TGTGCCAGCAGTTTTACAGGGGCAAACAATGAGCAGTTCTTC	CASSFTGANNEQFF
NA	TRBV9	NA	TRBJ2-7	TGTGCCAGCAGCGTAGGGGTCTTCGGGGACCGGGGGATCTACGAGCAGTACTTC	CASSVGVFGDRGIYEQYF
NA	TRBV10-2	TRBD2	TRBJ2-3	TGCGCCAGCCGGGCGGGAGGTTCTCTCTACACAGATACGCAGTATTTT	CASRAGGSLYTDTQYF
NA	TRBV11-3	TRBD2	TRBJ2-5	TGTGCCAGCAGCCCGGGACTAGCGGGAATTCAAGAGACCCAGTACTTC	CASSPGLAGIQETQYF
NA	TRBV2	TRBD2	TRBJ2-5	TGTGCCAGCAGGGGCTTTCGGGCTAGCGGGGGGGTTAAGACCCAGTACTTC	CASRGFRASGGVKTQYF
once	TRBV30	NA	TRBJ1-4	TGTGCCTGGAGTAGACAGGTTAATGAAAAACTGTTTTTT	CAWSRQVNEKLFF
NA	TRBV19	TRBD1	TRBJ1-1	TGTGCCAGTAGTACTTCCGGGACAGGGACCTCTGAAGCTTTCTTT	CASSTSGTGTSEAFF
few	TRBV7-9	TRBD2	TRBJ2-2	TGTGCCAGCAGCTTAGGCCGAACGGGAGGAAGTGGGACCGGGGAGCTGTTTTTT	CASSLGRTGGSGTGELFF
once	TRBV6-5	TRBD2	TRBJ2-7	TGTGCCAGCAGCCGCAGCGGGAAGTACGAGCAGTACTTC	CASSRSGKYEQYF
NA	TRBV5-6	TRBD1	TRBJ2-1	TGTGCCAGCAGCTGGGGGACAGGGCCCTACAATGAGCAGTTCTTC	CASSWGTGPYNEQFF
few	TRBV6-6	TRBD1	TRBJ1-4	TGTGCCAGCAGTTTGGGAGCGGGACAGGGGGGGAAACTGTTTTTT	CASSLGAGQGGKLFF
NA	TRBV6-1	NA	TRBJ2-2	TGTGCCAGCAGTGTCCTGACTGGGAGGAACACCGGGGAGCTGTTTTTT	CASSVLTGRNTGELFF
NA	TRBV6-5	NA	TRBJ2-5	TGTGCCAGCAGCCCCCGAGAAACGTTACAAGAGACCCAGTACTTC	CASSPRETLQETQYF
NA	TRBV5-1	TRBD1	TRBJ1-3	TGCGCCAGCAGCTTGCGACCTCGTGCAGTAGGGGGCAGTGGAAACACCATATATTTT	CASSLRPRAVGGSGNTIYF
NA	TRBV27	TRBD2	TRBJ2-1	TGTGCCAGCAGTCCTCGACTAGCGGTCCCTTACAATGAGCAGTTCTTC	CASSPRLAVPYNEQFF
few	TRBV5-6	TRBD1	TRBJ1-3	TGTGCCAGCAGATCTGACAGGGGGCTGGGAAACACCATATATTTT	CASRSDRGLGNTIYF
NA	TRBV18	NA	TRBJ2-5	TGTGCCAGCTCACAAACCTATCGGTACCAAGAGACCCAGTACTTC	CASSQTYRYQETQYF
NA	TRBV25-1	TRBD1	TRBJ2-7	TGTGCCAGCACCTTAACGAGACAGGGCTTTTACGAGCAGTACTTC	CASTLTRQGFYEQYF
NA	TRBV6-5	NA	TRBJ1-6	TGTGCCAGCAGTTACTCGAGTACCCCGAGTTATTCACCCCTCCACTTT	CASSYSSTPSYSPLHF
NA	TRBV6-6	NA	TRBJ1-1	TGTGCCAGCAGTTACGCGGTCGGTAGTGAAGCTTTCTTT	CASSYAVGSEAFF
NA	TRBV30	TRBD2	TRBJ2-1	TGTGCCTGGAAAGGCGGGGGGGCAGGTGAGCAGTTCTTC	CAWKGGGAGEQFF